The rows below give T cell receptor beta chains drawn from one sample of a study of blood T cell repertoires in COVID-19. The data were produced by immunoSEQ multiplex PCR, yet TCRdb's version contains in-frame clones alone and is incomplete. The table includes around 92,000 clones, roughly 82% detected once. The specimen sequenced was peripheral blood. The origin of the receptors is a human donor in a cohort sampled during active COVID-19. Each CDR3 is given with its conserved first and last residue. D genes are given only for firm matches. Some rows have no size entry. The others give once, few or many, or a class for an expanded clone.

d_gene	v_gene	abundance	j_gene	len	CDR3nt	CDR3aa
TRBD2	TRBV5-4	.	TRBJ2-7	15	TGTGCCAGCAGCTCCGAACTAGCGGGACTACGCGAGCAGTACTTC	CASSSELAGLREQYF
TRBD1	TRBV6-1	.	TRBJ1-3	16	TGTGCCAGCAGTGCACGACAGGGGTCTTCTGGAAACACCATATATTTT	CASSARQGSSGNTIYF
TRBD1	TRBV11-2	.	TRBJ2-1	18	TGTGCCAGCAGTTTTGGGACAGTGAGTCGGGGCTCCTACAATGAGCAGTTCTTC	CASSFGTVSRGSYNEQFF
TRBD1	TRBV12-3/TRBV12-4	.	TRBJ2-7	13	TGTGCCAGCAGTACAGGGGAGCGGAACGAGCAGTACTTC	CASSTGERNEQYF
TRBD1	TRBV6-5	.	TRBJ1-1	14	TGTGCCAGCATGAGGAGGCAGGGGGGCACTGAAGCTTTCTTT	CASMRRQGGTEAFF
TRBD1	TRBV28	.	TRBJ1-3	17	TGTGCCAGCAGTACGGGACAGCCTAGTCACTCTGGAAACACCATATATTTT	CASSTGQPSHSGNTIYF
TRBD1	TRBV19	.	TRBJ2-7	14	TGTGCCAGTAGTACCGGGACAGGGGCCTACGAGCAGTACTTC	CASSTGTGAYEQYF
TRBD1	TRBV7-9	once	TRBJ2-1	14	TGTGCCAGCAGGACTCGGACAGGGTACAATGAGCAGTTCTTC	CASRTRTGYNEQFF
.	TRBV30	.	TRBJ2-5	11	TGTGCCTGGAGCGTGCAAGAGACCCAGTACTTC	CAWSVQETQYF
.	TRBV6-5	.	TRBJ2-3	14	TGTGCCAGCAGCAACGTACAGGGCGTAGATACGCAGTATTTT	CASSNVQGVDTQYF
.	TRBV9	few	TRBJ2-1	16	TGTGCCAGCAGCCCCATGGACAGAACCTCCTACAATGAGCAGTTCTTC	CASSPMDRTSYNEQFF
.	TRBV15	.	TRBJ2-5	16	TGTGCCACCAGCAGTCCTTGGGCGGCCGGGGAAGAGACCCAGTACTTC	CATSSPWAAGEETQYF
TRBD1	TRBV6-5	.	TRBJ1-2	15	TGTGCCAGCAGCGCTCGTATCGGACAGGGCTCTGGCTACACCTTC	CASSARIGQGSGYTF
.	TRBV19	.	TRBJ2-7	13	TGTGCCAGTAGTACCGGACAGACCTACGAGCAGTACTTC	CASSTGQTYEQYF
.	TRBV11-1	.	TRBJ2-7	15	TGTGCCAGCAGCTCCCCTGGACAGAGTTCCTACGAGCAGTACTTC	CASSSPGQSSYEQYF
TRBD1	TRBV2	.	TRBJ1-5	14	TGTGCCAGCAGCCTAGACAGGGTTAAGCAGCCCCAGCATTTT	CASSLDRVKQPQHF
.	TRBV20-1	few	TRBJ2-7	13	TGCAGTGCTAGTTCACACAACTCCTACGAGCAGTACTTC	CSASSHNSYEQYF
.	TRBV4-2	.	TRBJ1-5	15	TGTGCCAGCAGCCAAGTAGGGGATAGCAATCAGCCCCAGCATTTT	CASSQVGDSNQPQHF
TRBD1	TRBV2	.	TRBJ2-7	14	TGTGCCAGCACCTCCGGGACAGGGTTCGGCGAGCAGTACTTC	CASTSGTGFGEQYF
TRBD2	TRBV5-4	.	TRBJ2-5	14	TGTGCCAGCAGCCCGGGACTAGCTCAAGAGACCCAGTACTTC	CASSPGLAQETQYF
.	TRBV5-6	.	TRBJ2-2	13	TGTGCCAGCAGCTTCATGAACACCGGGGAGCTGTTTTTT	CASSFMNTGELFF
.	TRBV5-1	.	TRBJ1-3	14	TGCGCCAGCAGCTTGGGAGGGACTGGAAACACCATATATTTT	CASSLGGTGNTIYF
TRBD1	TRBV6-5	.	TRBJ2-4	16	TGTGCCAGCAGTTACGGGCCAGGGGGAGCCAAAAACATTCAGTACTTC	CASSYGPGGAKNIQYF
.	TRBV5-5	.	TRBJ2-5	14	TGTGCCAGCAGCTTGGCCCAGGGGAGAGAGACCCAGTACTTC	CASSLAQGRETQYF
.	TRBV29-1	.	TRBJ1-1	13	TGCAGCGTTGGTAGAGAGCAGAACACTGAAGCTTTCTTT	CSVGREQNTEAFF
TRBD1	TRBV29-1	.	TRBJ2-1	15	TGCAGCGTTGATAGGGGGCGGGTTGGGGAACATGAGCAGTTCTTC	CSVDRGRVGEHEQFF
TRBD1	TRBV5-6	.	TRBJ1-4	14	TGTGCCAGCAGCGCGGGACAGGGTAATGAAAAACTGTTTTTT	CASSAGQGNEKLFF
.	TRBV27	.	TRBJ1-1	13	TGTGCCAGCAGTTCGGGGGACCGGCCCCCAGCTTTCTTT	CASSSGDRPPAFF
.	TRBV2	.	TRBJ2-1	13	TGTGCCAGCTGTATCAGTTCTTACAATGAGCAGTTCTTC	CASCISSYNEQFF
TRBD1	TRBV28	.	TRBJ1-3	16	TGTGCCAGCAGTAAAACAGGGGCTATTGCTGGAAACACCATATATTTT	CASSKTGAIAGNTIYF
.	TRBV6-6	.	TRBJ2-7	13	TGTGCCAGCATCGAGACAGGCGCCTACGAGCAGTACTTC	CASIETGAYEQYF
TRBD1	TRBV15	.	TRBJ1-2	14	TGTGCCACCAGCGGACAGGGTGGTCACTATGGCTACACCTTC	CATSGQGGHYGYTF
.	TRBV2	.	TRBJ2-4	15	TGTGCCAGCAGTGAGATAGCGGTAGCCAAAAACATTCAGTACTTC	CASSEIAVAKNIQYF
.	TRBV29-1	.	TRBJ1-2	12	TGCAGCGTTGAGACGGGGGAGGACGGCTACACCTTC	CSVETGEDGYTF
TRBD1	TRBV5-1	.	TRBJ1-4	14	TGCGCCAGCGGGCAGGGGGGAGGAAATGAAAAACTGTTTTTT	CASGQGGGNEKLFF
.	TRBV7-3	.	TRBJ2-7	15	TGTGCCAGCAGCCCTGAGCTAGCGAGACCCTACGAGCAGTACTTC	CASSPELARPYEQYF
.	TRBV21-1	once	TRBJ1-6	15	TGTGCCAGCAGCCCCGGTTGGGACACTAATTCACCCCTCCACTTT	CASSPGWDTNSPLHF
.	TRBV4-3	.	TRBJ1-2	12	TGCGCCAGCAGCGGTCGGAACTATGGCTACACCTTC	CASSGRNYGYTF
.	TRBV6-5	.	TRBJ1-6	13	TGTGCCAGCAACACAGGATTGGGCTCACCCCTCCACTTT	CASNTGLGSPLHF
.	TRBV28	.	TRBJ1-2	14	TGTGCCAGCAGTTCCTCCCCCCTTAACTATGGCTACACCTTC	CASSSSPLNYGYTF
.	TRBV10-3	.	TRBJ2-5	12	TGTGCCATCAGTGCAGGGTTGGAGACCCAGTACTTC	CAISAGLETQYF
.	TRBV19	medium-sized	TRBJ2-7	13	TGTGCCAGTAGTCCCACGAGTGTCAACGAGCAGTACTTC	CASSPTSVNEQYF
.	TRBV19	.	TRBJ2-4	15	TGTGCCAGTAGTATAGGGCAGAGGAACAAAAACATTCAGTACTTC	CASSIGQRNKNIQYF
TRBD2	TRBV2	.	TRBJ2-7	16	TGTGCCAGCAGTGAAGGCGGGGGACTAGCGGGGGTCGAGCAGTACTTC	CASSEGGGLAGVEQYF
TRBD1	TRBV19	.	TRBJ1-1	13	TGTGCCAGTAGCCAGGGGGAGGAGACTGAAGCTTTCTTT	CASSQGEETEAFF
TRBD2	TRBV14	.	TRBJ2-5	16	TGTGCCAGCAGCCAAGGTGCCAGCGGGATTCGAGAGACCCAGTACTTC	CASSQGASGIRETQYF
.	TRBV18	.	TRBJ1-1	13	TGTGCCAGCTCACCAGGGCAGGGCGCTGAAGCTTTCTTT	CASSPGQGAEAFF
TRBD2	TRBV30	.	TRBJ2-5	14	TGTGCCTGGAGTGCTAGCGGGAGCCCGAAGACCCAGTACTTC	CAWSASGSPKTQYF
.	TRBV10-2	.	TRBJ2-1	14	TGCGCCAGCGGAGTCGTGGCGGTCGACAATGAGCAGTTCTTC	CASGVVAVDNEQFF
TRBD2	TRBV30	.	TRBJ2-1	16	TGTGCCTGGAGTGTAAGGACTAGCGGGAGTCTCCCGGAGCAGTTCTTC	CAWSVRTSGSLPEQFF
.	TRBV13	.	TRBJ1-1	14	TGTGCCAGCAGCTCCTATGAGGTGAACACTGAAGCTTTCTTT	CASSSYEVNTEAFF
TRBD2	TRBV28	.	TRBJ2-2	17	TGTGCCAGCAGTTTCCTAGCGGGAGCCACGAACACCGGGGAGCTGTTTTTT	CASSFLAGATNTGELFF
.	TRBV6-2/TRBV6-3	.	TRBJ2-1	13	TGTGCCAGCAGTTTCTTACTATACAATGAGCAGTTCTTC	CASSFLLYNEQFF
.	TRBV29-1	few	TRBJ2-6	13	TGCAGCGCTTGGAGGGCTGGGGCCAACGTCCTGACTTTC	CSAWRAGANVLTF
TRBD1	TRBV9	.	TRBJ2-2	15	TGTGCCAGCAGCCCCGGGACAGTGAACACCGGGGAGCTGTTTTTT	CASSPGTVNTGELFF
TRBD1	TRBV27	.	TRBJ1-6	17	TGTGCCAGCAGAAAGATGACAGGGGGCGGTTATAATTCACCCCTCCACTTT	CASRKMTGGGYNSPLHF
TRBD2	TRBV28	few	TRBJ2-7	17	TGTGCCAGCAGCCCCCTAAGAGCGGGAGGTTCCTCCTACGAGCAGTACTTC	CASSPLRAGGSSYEQYF